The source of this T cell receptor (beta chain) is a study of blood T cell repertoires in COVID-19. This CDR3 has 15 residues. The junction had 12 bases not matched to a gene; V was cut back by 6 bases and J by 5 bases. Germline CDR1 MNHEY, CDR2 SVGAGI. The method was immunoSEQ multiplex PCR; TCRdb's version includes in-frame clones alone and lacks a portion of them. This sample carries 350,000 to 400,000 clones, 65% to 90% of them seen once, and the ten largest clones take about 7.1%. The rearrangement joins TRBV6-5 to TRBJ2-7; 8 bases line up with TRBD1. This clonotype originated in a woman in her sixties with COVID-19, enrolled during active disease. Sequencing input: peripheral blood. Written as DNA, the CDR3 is TGTGCCAGCAGGCCCCAGGGGGCGGCGGGCAACGAGCAGTACTTC. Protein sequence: CASRPQGAAGNEQYF.